This T cell receptor beta chain is drawn from a study of early T cells in non-severe SARS-CoV-2 infection. The wider study: Unpaired chains resulted from sequencing bulk RNA of unsorted whole blood. Study-wide results and caveats: VDJdb matches were skewed toward anti-spike CD8 T cell responses.

Many counts were recorded for this clonotype. As yet, its antigen is unknown. MiXCR, run by TCRdb on the 5' RACE reads, gives a single entry per CDR3 protein. The top ten hold 3.4% of the sample, which has under 70,000 distinct CDR3 sequences, about 6% seen once. Unmatched junction bases numbered 5, after V lost 3 bases and J lost 0 bases. CDR1 is SGHDT, CDR2 YYEEEE, per germline. The length of the CDR3 is 15 residues. The chain uses TRBV5-6 and TRBJ1-1; TRBD1 matches at 7 bases. The sequence was obtained from an adult who was a healthcare worker with PCR-confirmed SARS-CoV-2 infection or an uninfected control (not recorded which). The starting material was whole blood, obtained at baseline. The CDR3 bases are TGTGCCAGCAGCTCCGGGACAGCCATGAACACTGAAGCTTTCTTT. Amino acid sequence: CASSSGTAMNTEAFF.